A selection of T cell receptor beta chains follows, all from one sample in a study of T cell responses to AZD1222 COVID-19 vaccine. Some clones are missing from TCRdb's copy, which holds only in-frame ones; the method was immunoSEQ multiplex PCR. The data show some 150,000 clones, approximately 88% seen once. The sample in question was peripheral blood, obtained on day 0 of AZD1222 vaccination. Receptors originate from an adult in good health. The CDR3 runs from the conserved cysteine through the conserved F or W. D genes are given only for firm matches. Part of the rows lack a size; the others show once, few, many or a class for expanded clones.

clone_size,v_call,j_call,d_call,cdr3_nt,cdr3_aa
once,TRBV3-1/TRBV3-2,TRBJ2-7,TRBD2,TGTGCCAGCAGCCGTCCGGGACTAGCGGGATCCCGGGACTACGAGCAGTACTTC,CASSRPGLAGSRDYEQYF
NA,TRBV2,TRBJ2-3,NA,TGTGCCAGCAGTGGTGGGCAGCGTCCGACAGATACGCAGTATTTT,CASSGGQRPTDTQYF
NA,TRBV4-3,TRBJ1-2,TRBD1,TGCGCCAGCAGCCACGCTACAGGGGCGGACTATGGCTACACCTTC,CASSHATGADYGYTF
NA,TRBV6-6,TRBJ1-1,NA,TGTGCCAGCAGTTACTTGGGGGACACTGAAGCTTTCTTT,CASSYLGDTEAFF
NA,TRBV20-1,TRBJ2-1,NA,TGCAGTGCTTCTTACTACAATGAGCAGTTCTTC,CSASYYNEQFF
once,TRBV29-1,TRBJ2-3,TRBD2,TGCAGCGTTGGCGGGAGGGCTCGCACAGATACGCAGTATTTT,CSVGGRARTDTQYF
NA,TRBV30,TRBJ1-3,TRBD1,TGTGCCTGGTCCGGGACAGGGGATCCAATAACTGGAAACACCATATATTTT,CAWSGTGDPITGNTIYF
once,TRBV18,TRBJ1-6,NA,TGTGCCAGCTCACCGCCGGGCAGTGTGGGGGTGGGGATTTCACCCCTCCACTTT,CASSPPGSVGVGISPLHF
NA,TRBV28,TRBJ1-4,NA,TGTGCCAGCAGGCGTGTGGGGACTGAAAAACTGTTTTTT,CASRRVGTEKLFF
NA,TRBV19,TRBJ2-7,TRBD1,TGTGCCAGTAGTCGTGACAGGGCCTACGAGCAGTACTTC,CASSRDRAYEQYF
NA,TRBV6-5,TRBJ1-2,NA,TGTGCCAGCAGTTATCTCCCTGGGGGCTACACCTTC,CASSYLPGGYTF
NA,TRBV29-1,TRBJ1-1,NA,TGCAGCGTTTTTCAGGGGTCCAGGCCGAACACTGAAGCTTTCTTT,CSVFQGSRPNTEAFF
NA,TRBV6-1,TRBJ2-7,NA,TGTGCCAGCAGTGAAGGACTAGATCCAGCCTACGAGCAGTACTTC,CASSEGLDPAYEQYF
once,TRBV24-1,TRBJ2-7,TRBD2,TGTGCCACCAGTGGTGATAGCGGGCTAGGGGAGCAGTACTTC,CATSGDSGLGEQYF
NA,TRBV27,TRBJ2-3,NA,TGTGCCAGCAGTTTATCGTTCCTGGCAGATACGCAGTATTTT,CASSLSFLADTQYF
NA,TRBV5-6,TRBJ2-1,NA,TGTGCCAGCAGCTTCGCAAGGATTAGCGGAGCGTACAATGAGCAGTTCTTC,CASSFARISGAYNEQFF
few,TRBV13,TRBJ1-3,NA,TGTGCCAGCAGCTCCAGACAAGGAAGGTCTGGAAACACCATATATTTT,CASSSRQGRSGNTIYF
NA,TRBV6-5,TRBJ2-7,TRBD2,TGTGCCAGCAGTTATCTGACTAGCGGGAGGGCCGACGAGCAGTACTTC,CASSYLTSGRADEQYF
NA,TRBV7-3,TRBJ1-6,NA,TGTGCCAGCAGCCAAAAGGGGAGGATGGGTTCACCCCTCCACTTT,CASSQKGRMGSPLHF
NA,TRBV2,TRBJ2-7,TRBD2,TGTGCCAGCAGTGAAACGGGAGCGGGAGGGCTTTACGAGCAGTACTTC,CASSETGAGGLYEQYF
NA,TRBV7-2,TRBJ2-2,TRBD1,TGTGCCAGCAGCTTCGGGACAGGGAAGGGTGACGGGGAGCTGTTTTTT,CASSFGTGKGDGELFF
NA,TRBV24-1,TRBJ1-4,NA,TGTGCCACCAAAACAACTAATGAAAAACTGTTTTTT,CATKTTNEKLFF
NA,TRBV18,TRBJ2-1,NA,TGTGCCAGCTCACCGGACGGAAACAATGAGCAGTTCTTC,CASSPDGNNEQFF
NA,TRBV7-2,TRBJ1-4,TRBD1,TGTGCCAGCAGCTCATCGACAGGGAGGCAGGAAAAACTGTTTTTT,CASSSSTGRQEKLFF
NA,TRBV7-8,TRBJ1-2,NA,TGTGCCAGCAGCTTAAGTGCTGTGACTGGCTACACCTTC,CASSLSAVTGYTF
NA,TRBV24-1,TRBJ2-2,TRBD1,TGTGCCACCAGTGATGGGGACAGCGTTAACACCGGGGAGCTGTTTTTT,CATSDGDSVNTGELFF
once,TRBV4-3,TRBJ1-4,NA,TGCGCCAGCAGCCAAGCAGGCCCAACTAATGAAAAACTGTTTTTT,CASSQAGPTNEKLFF
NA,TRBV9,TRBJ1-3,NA,TGTGCCAGCAGCGTAGCATCTGGAAACACCATATATTTT,CASSVASGNTIYF
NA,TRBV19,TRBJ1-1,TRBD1,TGTGCCAGTAGTCCACACAGGGGGACTGAAGCTTTCTTT,CASSPHRGTEAFF
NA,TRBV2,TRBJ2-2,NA,TGTGCCAGCAGTGATTGGGGGAACACCGGGGAGCTGTTTTTT,CASSDWGNTGELFF
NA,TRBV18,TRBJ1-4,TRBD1,TGTGCCAGCTCACCACTCCACGGGACAGGGAAAGAAAAACTGTTTTTT,CASSPLHGTGKEKLFF
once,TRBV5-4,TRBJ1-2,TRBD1,TGTGCCAGCAGCCTCGGGACAGGGGGGACTTATGGCTACACCTTC,CASSLGTGGTYGYTF
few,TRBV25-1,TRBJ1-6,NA,TGTGCCAGCAGTGAATATGAGGGGCTGGCCAATAATTCACCCCTCCACTTT,CASSEYEGLANNSPLHF
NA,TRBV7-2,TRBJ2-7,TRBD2,TGTGCCAGCAGCCGGAGCGGGAGGTTACGCGAGCAGTACTTC,CASSRSGRLREQYF
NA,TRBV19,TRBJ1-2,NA,TGTGCCAGTAGTATAGACCCTCGGAGGTATGGCTACACCTTC,CASSIDPRRYGYTF
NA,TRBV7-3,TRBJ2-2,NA,TGTGCCAGCAGCTTAATGGGGGCGGGAGTTACCGGGGAGCTGTTTTTT,CASSLMGAGVTGELFF
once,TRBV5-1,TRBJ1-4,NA,TGCGCCAGCAGCACAGGGTTCAATGAAAAACTGTTTTTT,CASSTGFNEKLFF
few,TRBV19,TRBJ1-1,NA,TGTGCCAGTAGGCGGGGTGTGAGCACTGAAGCTTTCTTT,CASRRGVSTEAFF
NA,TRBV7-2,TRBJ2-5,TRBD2,TGTGCCAGCAGCTTTCCCAGGGGTAGCGGGAGCGGGGAGACCCAGTACTTC,CASSFPRGSGSGETQYF
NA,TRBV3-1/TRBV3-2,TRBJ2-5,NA,TGTGCCAGCAGCCAAGATTTCGAGCCCGGGGGAAAATCCCAGTACTTC,CASSQDFEPGGKSQYF
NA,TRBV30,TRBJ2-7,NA,TGTGCCAGCCTCCAACCAGCCGCCGAGCAGTACTTC,CASLQPAAEQYF
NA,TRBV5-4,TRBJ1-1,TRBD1,TGTGCCAGCAGTGGACAGGGGGGAACTGAAGCTTTCTTT,CASSGQGGTEAFF